One T cell receptor (beta chain) is described in this entry. Its antigen is currently unknown. This sample stems from a study of beta chain features in type 1 diabetes. Isolated RNA was reverse transcribed in full, so expressed TCRB transcripts were sequenced. The data were produced by immunoSEQ multiplex PCR, yet TCRdb's version contains in-frame clones alone and is incomplete. The sample lists roughly 330,000 clones, roughly 11% occurring once. Study conclusions and caveats: The study found moderately but significantly shorter TCRB CDR3s in all four CD4+ subsets of Type 1 diabetes patients.

Researchers reported sorting CD4+ naive, central memory, regulatory and stem cell-like memory cells via CD45RO/CCR7/CD25/CD127/CD95/CD27. The purity of all sorted populations exceeded 95%. The germline V gene encodes CDR1 KGHSH and CDR2 LQKENI. The CDR3 extends over 15 amino acids. V dropped 4 bases and J dropped 1 base, with 13 bases sitting between them. The sequence derives from a woman under 40 in good health. The sequenced sample was naive CD4+ T cells from blood. The gene calls are TRBV18 and TRBJ1-1; D may be TRBD1 (6 bases). In nucleotides, the CDR3 is TGTGCCAGCTCACAATCGAAAGGGGGGAACACTGAAGCTTTCTTT. As protein: CASSQSKGGNTEAFF.